A selection of T cell receptor beta chains follows, all from one sample in a study of shared clonotypes between healthy human individuals. Assay used: immunoSEQ multiplex PCR; TCRdb lists only in-frame clones, some missing. The repertoire consists of about 990,000 clones, with about 80% occurring once and the leading ten covering 0.6% to 0.7%. Sequencing input: memory CD4+ T cells from PBMCs. These receptors were obtained from a young man in good health. Some clones in this sample may be carry-over from other donors' samples. Both conserved end residues are part of each CDR3. D genes are given only for firm matches. Clone size is shown for a subset of rows, as once, few, many or a class of expanded clone.

V	D	size	length	J	DNA	CDR3
TRBV19	.	.	15	TRBJ1-4	TGTGCCAGTAGCTGGGGGGAGGCAACTAATGAAAAACTGTTTTTT	CASSWGEATNEKLFF
TRBV11-2	TRBD1	.	14	TRBJ1-1	TGTGCCAGCAGCTCCCTGGGGGGACAGACTGAAGCTTTCTTT	CASSSLGGQTEAFF
TRBV27	TRBD2	once	19	TRBJ2-1	TGTGCCAGCAGTTCCCCTAGCGGGACCGGGAGGGGGTCCTACAATGAGCAGTTCTTC	CASSSPSGTGRGSYNEQFF
TRBV6-1	TRBD1	.	15	TRBJ2-3	TGTGCCAGCAGTGAAATTAAACAGGGGGGAGATACGCAGTATTTT	CASSEIKQGGDTQYF
TRBV28	.	once	15	TRBJ1-1	TGTGCCAGCAGTTTACCCGATGTGGGGGCCGCTGAAGCTTTCTTT	CASSLPDVGAAEAFF
TRBV11-2	.	.	16	TRBJ2-3	TGTGCCAGCAGCTTAGATCTGTGGGGAGGTACAGATACGCAGTATTTT	CASSLDLWGGTDTQYF
TRBV18	TRBD1	.	15	TRBJ1-5	TGTGCCAGCTCACCGACAGGGGATCGGGGTCAGCCCCAGCATTTT	CASSPTGDRGQPQHF
TRBV9	.	.	13	TRBJ2-5	TGTGCCAGCAGCGCCGGGATCCAAGAGACCCAGTACTTC	CASSAGIQETQYF
TRBV5-1	TRBD1	.	14	TRBJ2-7	TGCGCCAGCAGCAGGGGGCTTGACTCCTACGAGCAGTACTTC	CASSRGLDSYEQYF
TRBV11-2	.	.	11	TRBJ2-3	TGTGCCAGCAGCTCCATCCTCGGACCGAGGTTT	CASSSILGPRF
TRBV6-5	.	.	14	TRBJ1-6	TGTGCCAGCAGCGTCTCCTCCCACCGGTCACCCCTCCACTTT	CASSVSSHRSPLHF
TRBV11-2	.	many	14	TRBJ1-4	TGTGCCAGCAGCTATGGGCAGTTTACTGAAAAACTGTTTTTT	CASSYGQFTEKLFF
TRBV7-3	.	.	14	TRBJ2-2	TGTGCCAGCAGCTTACAGGGAAACACCGGGGAGCTGTTTTTT	CASSLQGNTGELFF
TRBV4-1	.	once	16	TRBJ1-1	TGCGCCAGCAGCCAAGACTCGGGCAGGTTGAACACTGAAGCTTTCTTT	CASSQDSGRLNTEAFF
TRBV2	.	.	13	TRBJ2-7	TGTGCCAGCAGTGGGAGGGCCTCGTACGAGCAGTACTTC	CASSGRASYEQYF
TRBV18	.	.	13	TRBJ2-4	TGTGCCAGCTCACCTTCGGGCGAGGACATTCAGTACTTC	CASSPSGEDIQYF
TRBV28	.	.	14	TRBJ2-7	TGTGCCAGCAGTTTGGGTGCCGGCCCCTACGAGCAGTACTTC	CASSLGAGPYEQYF
TRBV5-1	.	.	14	TRBJ1-3	TGCGCCAGCAGGGGGGGAACCTCTGGAAACACCATATATTTT	CASRGGTSGNTIYF
TRBV5-1	.	.	14	TRBJ1-1	TGCGCCAGCACGATTCCGGGAGGAGGCACTGAAGCTTTCTTT	CASTIPGGGTEAFF
TRBV28	.	.	14	TRBJ1-3	TGTGCCAGCAGTTCACCAGGGTCTGGAAACACCATATATTTT	CASSSPGSGNTIYF
TRBV14	.	few	16	TRBJ2-1	TGTGCCAGCAGCTATGGCAGGGGCGATTTCCTTGATGAGCAGTTCTTC	CASSYGRGDFLDEQFF